This is a list of T cell receptor beta chains from one sample in a study of T cell responses to AZD1222 COVID-19 vaccine. Some clones are missing from TCRdb's copy, which holds only in-frame ones; the method was immunoSEQ multiplex PCR. The table includes 130,000 or so clones, roughly 90% detected once. The source material was peripheral blood, sampled on day 0 of AZD1222 vaccination. These receptors were obtained from an adult in good health. CDR3s include the opening cysteine and the closing phenylalanine or tryptophan. D genes are given only for firm matches. Only part of the rows carry a size: once, few, many, or a class if the clone is expanded.

cdr3_aa cdr3_nt d_call v_call clone_size j_call
CASSPDWTGSDGYTF TGTGCCAGCTCACCCGATTGGACAGGGTCGGATGGCTACACCTTC TRBD1 TRBV18 - TRBJ1-2
CASSLDRPREGAPSTDTQYF TGTGCCAGCAGTCTCGACCGTCCGCGGGAGGGGGCCCCTAGCACAGATACGCAGTATTTT TRBD2 TRBV28 - TRBJ2-3
CASSLRDGRMGAYNSPLHF TGTGCCAGTAGTCTCCGGGACGGTCGAATGGGCGCCTATAATTCACCCCTCCACTTT - TRBV19 - TRBJ1-6
CASSPGQKAGELFF TGCGCCAGCAGCCCCGGACAAAAGGCCGGGGAGCTGTTTTTT - TRBV5-1 - TRBJ2-2
CASSHSPMDSPNTGELFF TGTGCCAGCAGCCATTCCCCTATGGACTCACCGAACACCGGGGAGCTGTTTTTT - TRBV3-1/TRBV3-2 - TRBJ2-2
CASSLRSGEKLFF TGTGCCAGCAGTTTAAGGTCCGGAGAAAAACTGTTTTTT - TRBV12-3/TRBV12-4 - TRBJ1-4
CASSREYSYNEQFF TGTGCCAGCTCACGGGAGTACTCCTACAATGAGCAGTTCTTC - TRBV18 - TRBJ2-1
CASSLTLAGGTDTQYF TGTGCCAGCAGCTTAACATTAGCGGGAGGGACAGATACGCAGTATTTT TRBD2 TRBV7-9 - TRBJ2-3
CASSVRGTPSYGYTF TGTGCCAGCAGCGTGAGGGGGACGCCTAGTTATGGCTACACCTTC - TRBV9 - TRBJ1-2
CASSFGQETEAFF TGTGCCAGCAGTTTCGGACAGGAGACTGAAGCTTTCTTT TRBD1 TRBV12-3/TRBV12-4 - TRBJ1-1
CASSSLASSYNSPLHF TGTGCCAGCAGTTCCCTCGCGAGCTCCTATAATTCACCCCTCCACTTT - TRBV27 - TRBJ1-6
CASSLQIGSSYNSPLHF TGCGCCAGCAGCCTTCAGATCGGGAGCTCCTATAATTCACCCCTCCACTTT - TRBV4-3 - TRBJ1-6
CASSFDRGGGETDTQYF TGTGCCAGCAGCTTCGATCGGGGAGGGGGCGAAACAGATACGCAGTATTTT - TRBV7-8 once TRBJ2-3
CASSFRIGGEAFF TGTGCCAGCAGTTTCCGGATTGGGGGCGAAGCTTTCTTT - TRBV7-8 once TRBJ1-1
CASSPTGTTVYEQYF TGTGCCAGCAGTCCGACCGGGACTACAGTCTACGAGCAGTACTTC TRBD2 TRBV28 - TRBJ2-7
CASSPIQNSNQPQHF TGTGCCAGTAGTCCGATACAGAATAGCAATCAGCCCCAGCATTTT - TRBV19 - TRBJ1-5
CASSLGPWTHRWDEQFF TGTGCCAGCAGCTTAGGGCCTTGGACTCACCGCTGGGATGAGCAGTTCTTC - TRBV7-3 - TRBJ2-1
CASSAGPGGEQFF TGTGCCAGCAGTGCGGGACCGGGGGGTGAGCAGTTCTTC TRBD2 TRBV2 - TRBJ2-1